One sample yielded the 10 T cell receptor beta chains listed below, sequenced in a study of T cell repertoires in cytomegalovirus infection. These receptors are not linked to any known antigen. TCRdb used MiXCR to reprocess the reads, holding one entry per CDR3 protein. This table holds around 540,000 distinct CDR3 sequences, about 33% found once. This sample comprised cultured PBMCs, obtained from culture after CMV antigen stimulation. These receptors all come from a human donor in good health (CMV status not recorded). Some clones in this sample may be carry-over from other donors' samples.

The J gene is TRBJ1-1, the V gene TRBV12-3 or TRBV12-4; D not resolved. The CDR3 loop spans 15 amino acids. The germline V and J ends were trimmed by 0 bases and 1 base, with 9 bases remaining between them. The CDR3 sequence: CASSLAGIQNTEAFF. DNA of the CDR3: TGTGCCAGCAGTTTAGCTGGGATACAGAACACTGAAGCTTTCTTT.

This clonotype was observed a handful of times. The V and J genes are TRBV7-6 and TRBJ2-7; unclear D gene. Germline V gene data show CDR1 as SGHVS and CDR2 as FNYEAQ. V dropped 1 base and J dropped 7 bases, with 17 bases sitting between them. CDR3 size: 15 residues. CDR3 loop: CASSLVPGSSGEQYF. In DNA form, the CDR3 reads TGTGCCAGCAGCTTAGTCCCGGGTTCCTCCGGAGAGCAGTACTTC.

This clonotype was seen at least ten times. The chain combines TRBV7-2 with TRBJ2-7, with 10 positions matching TRBD2. The CDR3 contains 16 residues. The J segment lost 3 bases and the V segment lost 6 bases, leaving 11 bases of the junction unmatched. Germline loops: CDR1 SGHTA, CDR2 FQGNSA. The CDR3: CASRSNPSGRLYEQYF. The CDR3 nucleotides are TGTGCCAGCAGGTCTAATCCTAGCGGGAGACTCTACGAGCAGTACTTC.

The chain is built from TRBV7-9 and TRBJ2-3, with 12 bases aligning to TRBD2. CDR3 length equals 16 residues. After removal of 5 bases from V and 2 bases from J, the junction contained 5 bases not matched to a gene. CDR1 SEHNR and CDR2 FQNEAQ come from the germline V gene (reference sequence). The CDR3 DNA sequence: TGTGCCAGCAGCACAAGACTAGCGGGGGACACAGATACGCAGTATTTT. It yields the protein CASSTRLAGDTDTQYF.

The chain combines TRBV12-3 or TRBV12-4 with TRBJ1-1, with a weak D call TRBD1 (5 bases). This CDR3 has 15 amino acids. Trimming removed 6 bases from V and 1 base from J, with 15 bases in between. CDR3 amino acids: CASRKPGQRNTEAFF. The CDR3 nucleotides are TGTGCCAGCAGGAAGCCGGGGCAGAGGAACACTGAAGCTTTCTTT.

V is TRBV6-1 and J is TRBJ2-7, with D tentatively TRBD1 or TRBD2 (7 bases each). Germline CDR1 is MNHNS and CDR2 is SASEGT. Trimming removed 4 bases at V and 5 bases at J, with 18 bases between. The CDR3 spans 15 residues. CDR3 region: CASSVRQGGLNEQYF. The CDR3 DNA sequence: TGTGCCAGCAGTGTCAGACAGGGAGGGTTGAACGAGCAGTACTTC.

The chain links TRBV19 to TRBJ1-4, with D perhaps matching TRBD1 (5 bases). The CDR3 sequence is 17 residues long. Looked up from germline, CDR1 is LNHDA and CDR2 is SQIVND (reference sequence). V lost 0 bases to trimming and J lost 8 bases, with 19 bases between them. The CDR3 sequence is CASSIERHRDAPEKLFF. In nucleotides, the CDR3 is TGTGCCAGTAGTATAGAGCGACACCGGGACGCGCCCGAAAAACTGTTTTTT.

The chain is built from TRBV7-2 and TRBJ2-7; D possibly corresponds to TRBD2 (6 bases). Deletions cut 7 bases from V and 3 bases from J, with 19 bases between. The germline gives CDR1 SGHTA, CDR2 FQGNSA. This CDR3 region has 15 residues. The CDR3 nucleotides read TGTGCCAGCACCAAGGGGCGGGACCACTTCTACGAGCAGTACTTC. It codes for CASTKGRDHFYEQYF. The full variable domain, with the rest looked up from reference TRBV7-2 and TRBJ2-7, is GAGVSQSPSNKVTEKGKDVELRCDPISGHTALYWYRQSLGQGLEFLIYFQGNSAPDKSGLPSDRFSAERTGGSVSTLTIQRTQQEDSAVYLCASTKGRDHFYEQYFGPGTRLTVT.

V gene TRBV4-2 combines with J gene TRBJ2-1, with 8 bases lining up with TRBD2. Per germline, CDR1 LGHNA and CDR2 YNFKEQ. V dropped 0 bases and J dropped 7; count of bases not matched to a gene: 8. The CDR3 totals 16 residues. This CDR3 is CASSQDGGGSLNEQFF. The CDR3 DNA reads as TGTGCCAGCAGCCAAGACGGCGGGGGGTCTCTTAATGAGCAGTTCTTC.

The chain uses TRBV12-3 or TRBV12-4 and TRBJ2-5, with 10 bases fitting TRBD2. V was pared by 3 bases and J by 5 bases, with 9 bases of the junction left unmatched. The CDR3 covers 16 residues. The CDR3 coding sequence is TGTGCCAGCAGTTTCGGCCTAGCGGGAGTTCATGAGACCCAGTACTTC. Residues: CASSFGLAGVHETQYF.